These 16 T cell receptor beta chains share one sample of origin, sequenced in a study of shared clonotypes between healthy human individuals. TCRdb keeps only in-frame clones here, not all; method: immunoSEQ multiplex PCR. This repertoire shows 450,000 to 500,000 clones, 70% to 80% found once; its top ten account for roughly 13%. The sequencing input was PBMCs. The source of these receptors is a woman aged 40-49 years in good health. Some clones in this sample may be carry-over from other donors' samples.

J is TRBJ2-3 and V is TRBV28; no firm D call. V dropped 6 bases and J dropped 1 base, with 14 bases sitting between them. Germline V gives CDR1 MDHEN, CDR2 SYDVKM. This CDR3 spans 15 amino acids. The CDR3 region is CASRTQKRGTDTQYF. The CDR3 coding sequence is TGTGCCAGCAGGACCCAAAAAAGAGGCACAGATACGCAGTATTTT.

The V and J genes are TRBV7-8 and TRBJ2-7; D might be TRBD1 (6 bases). Germline V gene sequence: CDR1 SGHVS, CDR2 FQNEAQ. Trimming pared 2 bases from V and 3 bases from J, leaving 14 bases between. CDR3 length: 15 amino acids. CDR3 sequence (DNA): TGTGCCAGCAGCTTATTTCAGGGGCGATACTACGAGCAGTACTTC. Protein sequence: CASSLFQGRYYEQYF.

The chain recombines TRBV6-6 with TRBJ1-1; perhaps TRBD1 as D (6 bases). V lost 7 bases to trimming and J lost 7 bases, with 19 bases between them. CDR3 length equals 14 residues. The germline CDR1 and CDR2 sequences are MNHNY and SVGAGI (reference sequence). CDR3 region: CASIPTGRGGEAFF. The CDR3 DNA sequence: TGTGCCAGCATTCCAACAGGGAGAGGGGGTGAAGCTTTCTTT.

V usage is TRBV19 and J usage is TRBJ2-5; D might be TRBD1 (6 bases). Germline CDR1 is LNHDA and CDR2 is SQIVND (reference sequence). The CDR3 has 13 residues. The V end lost 4 bases, the J end lost 4 bases, and 10 bases lay between the germline ends. The CDR3: CASSTDRRETQYF. The DNA for the CDR3 is TGTGCCAGTAGTACCGACAGGCGAGAGACCCAGTACTTC.

Of note for this clone: Only one base separates this from a far larger clonotype, so it likely reflects a read error. The same CDR3 can be traced to other DNA sequences in this sample. This chain links TRBV30 with TRBJ1-1; the D gene is possibly TRBD1 (6 bases). The germline CDR1 and CDR2 sequences are GTSNPN and SVGIG (reference sequence). The CDR3 totals 17 residues. The chain's CDR3 is CAWSPPGANSMNTEAFF. The CDR3 DNA follows: TGTGCCTGGAGTCCCCCAGGGGCCAACTCCATGAACACTGAAGCTTTCTTC.

V usage is TRBV5-4 and J usage is TRBJ2-1; TRBD2 matches 10 bases. With V trimmed by 6 bases and J by 4 bases, 13 bases remained unmatched. This CDR3 is built from 17 residues. Per germline, CDR1 SGHNT and CDR2 YYREEE (reference sequence). Written as DNA, the CDR3 is TGTGCCAGCACCTCCCCCACAAGCGGGAGGGGGTACAATGAGCAGTTCTTC. The encoded protein is CASTSPTSGRGYNEQFF. Supplemented by reference TRBV5-4 and TRBJ2-1, the full variable domain reads ETGVTQSPTHLIKTRGQQVTLRCSSQSGHNTVSWYQQALGQGPQFIFQYYREEENGRGNFPPRFSGLQFPNYSSELNVNALELDDSALYLCASTSPTSGRGYNEQFFGPGTRLTVL.

The rearrangement joins TRBV29-1 to TRBJ2-1; tentative D call: TRBD2 (6 bases). This CDR3 is built from 13 residues. Per the germline V gene, CDR1 is SQVTM and CDR2 is ANQGSEA. The V gene lost 7 bases and the J gene lost 0 bases, with 10 bases spanning the gap. CDR3: CSASAASYNEQFF. The CDR3 DNA is TGCAGCGCTAGCGCGGCCTCCTACAATGAGCAGTTCTTC.

In DNA, the CDR3 is TGTGCCAGCAGAGCCGGGACAGGGCTTCCTTACGAGCAGTACTTC. Encoded protein: CASRAGTGLPYEQYF. The chain joins TRBV6-5 to TRBJ2-7, with TRBD1 matching 9 bases. This CDR3 is 15 amino acids long. V lost 6 bases to trimming and J lost 4 bases; unmatched junction nucleotides: 10. The germline gives CDR1 MNHEY, CDR2 SVGAGI.

This sequence joins TRBV28 and TRBJ2-7; TRBD1 matches 10 bases. The CDR3 spans 16 residues. Germline V gives CDR1 MDHEN, CDR2 SYDVKM. The junction had 2 bases not matched to a gene; V was cut back by 0 bases and J by 0 bases. The CDR3 region has the DNA TGTGCCAGCAGTTTATGGGGGACAGGGGCCTCCTACGAGCAGTACTTC. Amino acid sequence: CASSLWGTGASYEQYF.

This chain joins TRBV28 and TRBJ1-2, with D possibly TRBD1 on 6 matching bases. Between the trimmed V and J ends, which lost 6 bases and 8 bases, there was a span of 19 bases. Germline assignment: CDR1 MDHEN and CDR2 SYDVKM. The CDR3 totals 14 residues. This CDR3 reads CASSYQGLAGGYTF. The CDR3 bases are TGTGCCAGCAGCTACCAGGGGCTTGCCGGGGGCTACACCTTC.

A remark on this clone: A much larger clonotype is one base distant, so this may be a read error. Other DNA sequences in the sample encode the same CDR3. V is TRBV28 and J is TRBJ1-2; 7 bases align to TRBD1. The length of the CDR3 is 13 residues. Germline-derived CDR1 and CDR2 are MDHEN and SYDVKM. CDR3 DNA sequence: TGCGCCAGCAGTGCGACAGGGCGGGAGGGCTACACCTTC. Encoded protein: CASSATGREGYTF.

This clone was recorded at least ten times. The chain carries TRBV30 and TRBJ2-7; D gene uncertain. Trimming removed 2 bases from V and 3 bases from J, with 14 bases in between. Germline V gene sequence: CDR1 GTSNPN, CDR2 SVGIG (reference sequence). CDR3 length equals 14 residues. The CDR3 sequence is CAWSLRNPYYEQYF. The CDR3 DNA reads TGTGCCTGGAGTTTGAGGAACCCTTACTACGAGCAGTACTTC.

Regarding this clone: At one of its ends the junction is not consistent with the germline gene, which may arise from a read error. V is TRBV7-6 and J is TRBJ1-5; D is unresolved. Germline V gene data show CDR1 as SGHVS and CDR2 as FNYEAQ. This CDR3 spans 17 amino acids. CDR3 protein: CASSLARFPTSNRPQHF. The DNA of the CDR3 is TGTGCCAGCAGCTTAGCGCGGTTCCCGACTAGCAATCGGCCCCAGCATTTT.

The chain uses TRBV5-1 and TRBJ2-7; 7 nucleotides match TRBD2. This CDR3 is 14 amino acids long. CDR1 is SGHRS and CDR2 is YFSETQ in the germline V gene. J was trimmed by 5 bases and V by 1 base; bases with no gene match: 6. The CDR3 region has the DNA TGCGCCAGCAGCTTGCGGGGGAGGGAAAACGAGCAGTACTTC. This sequence encodes CASSLRGRENEQYF.

A single count supports this clone. This chain links TRBV9 with TRBJ2-1; 8 bases are shared with TRBD2. Trimming took 0 bases from V and 0 from J; bases not matched to a gene: 8. Germline CDR1 is SGDLS and CDR2 is YYNGEE. The CDR3 is made up of 18 amino acids. CDR3 residues: CASSVGLAGPSSYNEQFF. The CDR3 DNA sequence: TGTGCCAGCAGCGTAGGGCTAGCGGGTCCAAGCTCCTACAATGAGCAGTTCTTC.

A note on this clone: The identical CDR3 is also encoded by other nucleotide sequences in the sample. The J gene is TRBJ2-5, the V gene TRBV5-1; D might be TRBD2 (6 bases). The CDR3 contains 14 residues. V was cut by 0 bases and J by 3 bases, with 9 bases left in between. The germline gives CDR1 SGHRS, CDR2 YFSETQ. Here the CDR3 DNA reads TGCGCCAGCAGCTTGGTGGCGGGGAAAGAGACCCAGTACTTC. It yields the protein CASSLVAGKETQYF.